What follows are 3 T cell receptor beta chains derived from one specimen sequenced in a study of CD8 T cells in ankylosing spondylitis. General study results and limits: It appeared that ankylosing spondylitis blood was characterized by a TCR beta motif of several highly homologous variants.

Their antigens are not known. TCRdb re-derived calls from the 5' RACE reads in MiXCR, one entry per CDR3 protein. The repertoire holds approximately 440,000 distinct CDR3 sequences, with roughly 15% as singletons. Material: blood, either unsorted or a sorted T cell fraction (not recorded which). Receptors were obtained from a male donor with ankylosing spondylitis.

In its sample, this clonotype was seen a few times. The CDR3 is CASSPTPPGTSMTGELFF. The CDR3 coding sequence is TGTGCCAGCAGTCCAACACCCCCCGGGACTAGCATGACCGGGGAGCTGTTTTTT. The rearrangement links TRBV27 to TRBJ2-2; 9 nucleotides match TRBD2. CDR1 is MNHEY and CDR2 is SMNVEV in the germline V gene (reference sequence). The CDR3 has 18 residues. V dropped 5 bases and J dropped 5; count of bases not matched to a gene: 15.

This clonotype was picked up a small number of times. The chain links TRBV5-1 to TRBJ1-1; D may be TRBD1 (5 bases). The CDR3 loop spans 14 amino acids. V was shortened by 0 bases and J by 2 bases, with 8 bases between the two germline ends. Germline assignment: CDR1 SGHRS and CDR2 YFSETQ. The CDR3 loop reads CASSLGGDNTEAFF. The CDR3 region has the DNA TGCGCCAGCAGCTTGGGAGGGGATAACACTGAAGCTTTCTTT.

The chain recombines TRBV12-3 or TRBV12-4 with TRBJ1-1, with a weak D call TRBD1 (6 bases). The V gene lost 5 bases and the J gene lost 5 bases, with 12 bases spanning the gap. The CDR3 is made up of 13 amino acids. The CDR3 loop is CASSVQGWTEAFF. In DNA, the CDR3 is TGTGCCAGCAGTGTACAGGGTTGGACTGAAGCTTTCTTT.